The clone carrying this T cell receptor (beta chain) has a count of ten or more. The sample originates from a study of T cells in Graves' hyperthyroidism and ophthalmopathy. TCR beta CDR3 region amplification was performed from RNA transcripts. RT-PCR in the first round (using the HTBI primer set) targeted the TCR CDR3. Using its own MiXCR run on the multiplex PCR reads, TCRdb lists one record per CDR3 protein. The sample includes some 500,000 distinct CDR3 sequences, approximately 15% of them seen just once. V lost 2 bases and J 8 bases, leaving 12 bases between the germline ends. This CDR3 region has 14 residues. CDR1 and CDR2 from the germline V gene are SGHDN and FVKESK.

The sequencing input was blood. The rearrangement links TRBV14 to TRBJ1-4, with D possibly TRBD1 on 6 matching bases. The origin of this receptor is a woman under 30 with Graves' hyperthyroidism. CDR3 nucleotides: TGTGCCAGCAGCCAAACCGGGACATTGGAAAAACTGTTTTTT. This sequence encodes CASSQTGTLEKLFF.